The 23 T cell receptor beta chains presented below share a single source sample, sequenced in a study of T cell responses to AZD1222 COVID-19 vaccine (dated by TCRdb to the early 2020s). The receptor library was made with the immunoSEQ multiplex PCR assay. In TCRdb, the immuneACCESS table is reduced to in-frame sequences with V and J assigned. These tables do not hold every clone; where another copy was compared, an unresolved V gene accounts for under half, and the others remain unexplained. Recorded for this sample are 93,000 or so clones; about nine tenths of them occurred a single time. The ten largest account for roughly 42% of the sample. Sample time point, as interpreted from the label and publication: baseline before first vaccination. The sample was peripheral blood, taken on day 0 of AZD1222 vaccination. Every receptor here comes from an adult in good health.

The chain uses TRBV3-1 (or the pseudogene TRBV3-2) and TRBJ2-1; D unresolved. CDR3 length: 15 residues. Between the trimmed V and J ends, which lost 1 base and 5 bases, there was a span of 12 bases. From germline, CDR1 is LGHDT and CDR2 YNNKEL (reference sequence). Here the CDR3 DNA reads TGTGCCAGCAGCCAAGCGTTGGGCTACCACAATGAGCAGTTCTTC. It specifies CASSQALGYHNEQFF.

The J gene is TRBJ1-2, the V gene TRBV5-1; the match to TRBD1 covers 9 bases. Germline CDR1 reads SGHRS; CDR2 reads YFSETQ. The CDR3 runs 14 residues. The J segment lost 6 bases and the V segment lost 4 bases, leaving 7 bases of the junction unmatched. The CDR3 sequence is CASSSQGQGDGYTF. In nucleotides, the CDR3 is TGCGCCAGCAGCAGCCAGGGACAGGGAGATGGCTACACCTTC.

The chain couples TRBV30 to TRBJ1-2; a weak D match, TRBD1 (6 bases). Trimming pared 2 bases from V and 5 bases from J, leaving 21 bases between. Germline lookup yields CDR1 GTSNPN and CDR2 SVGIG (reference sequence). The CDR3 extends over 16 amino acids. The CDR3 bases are TGTGCCTGGAGTACCCCCAGGGGACGGGATCTGTATGGCTACACCTTC. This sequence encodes CAWSTPRGRDLYGYTF.

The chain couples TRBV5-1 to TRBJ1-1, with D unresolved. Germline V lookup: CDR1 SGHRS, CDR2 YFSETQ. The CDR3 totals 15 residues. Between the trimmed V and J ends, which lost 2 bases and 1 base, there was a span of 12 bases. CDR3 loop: CASSLNPTGNTEAFF. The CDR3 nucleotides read TGCGCCAGCAGCTTAAACCCGACTGGGAACACTGAAGCTTTCTTT.

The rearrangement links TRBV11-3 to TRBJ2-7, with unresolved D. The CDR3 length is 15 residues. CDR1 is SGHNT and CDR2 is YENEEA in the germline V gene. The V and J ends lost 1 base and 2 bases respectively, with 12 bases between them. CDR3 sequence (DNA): TGTGCCAGCAGCTTAGCGCACTCCCGGACCTACGAGCAGTACTTC. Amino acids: CASSLAHSRTYEQYF.

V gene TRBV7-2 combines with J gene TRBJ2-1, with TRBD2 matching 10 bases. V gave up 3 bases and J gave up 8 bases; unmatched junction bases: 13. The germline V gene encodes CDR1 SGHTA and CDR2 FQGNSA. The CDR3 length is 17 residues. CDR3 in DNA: TGTGCCAGCAGCTTTCATACCCAAGCGGGAGGGCCGGATGAGCAGTTCTTC. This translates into CASSFHTQAGGPDEQFF.

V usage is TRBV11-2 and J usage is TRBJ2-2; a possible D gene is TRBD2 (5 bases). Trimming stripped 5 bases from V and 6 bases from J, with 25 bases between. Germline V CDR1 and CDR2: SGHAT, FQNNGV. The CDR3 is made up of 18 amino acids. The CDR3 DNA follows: TGTGCCAGCAGCCCGGGAAGGTTTGGGCGGATGCTCGCCGGGGAGCTGTTTTTT. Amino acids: CASSPGRFGRMLAGELFF.

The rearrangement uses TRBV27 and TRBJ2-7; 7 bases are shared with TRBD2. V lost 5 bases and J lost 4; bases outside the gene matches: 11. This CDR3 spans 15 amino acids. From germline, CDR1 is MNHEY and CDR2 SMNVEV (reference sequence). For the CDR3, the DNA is TGTGCCAGCAGTCACTCTGGGGGAGGGCCTTACGAGCAGTACTTC. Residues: CASSHSGGGPYEQYF.

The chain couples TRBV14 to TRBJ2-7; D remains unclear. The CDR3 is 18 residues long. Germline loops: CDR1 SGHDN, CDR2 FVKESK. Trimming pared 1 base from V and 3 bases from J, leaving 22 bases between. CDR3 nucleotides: TGTGCCAGCAGCCAAGGATTGAAGAGAAGAAATTACTACTACGAGCAGTACTTC. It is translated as CASSQGLKRRNYYYEQYF.

This chain's CDR3 is CASSAQQVQVPEAFF. The DNA for the CDR3 is TGTGCCAGCAGCGCTCAACAGGTTCAGGTACCTGAAGCTTTCTTT. The chain uses TRBV5-4 and TRBJ1-1; a possible D gene is TRBD1 (5 bases). Trimming removed 4 bases from V and 6 bases from J, with 19 bases in between. The V gene's germline CDR1 is SGHNT and CDR2 YYREEE (reference sequence). This CDR3 spans 15 amino acids. Full variable domain (rest looked up from reference TRBV5-4 and TRBJ1-1): ETGVTQSPTHLIKTRGQQVTLRCSSQSGHNTVSWYQQALGQGPQFIFQYYREEENGRGNFPPRFSGLQFPNYSSELNVNALELDDSALYLCASSAQQVQVPEAFFGQGTRLTVV.

CDR3 in DNA: TGCGCCAGCAGCTCACGAAGGGCGAAGCCAAACCCCAATGAGCAGTTCTTC. This codes for CASSSRRAKPNPNEQFF. The gene calls are TRBV4-1 and TRBJ2-1; D uncertain. CDR3 length: 17 residues. Trimming pared 5 bases from V and 6 bases from J, leaving 23 bases between. From germline, CDR1 is MGHRA and CDR2 YSYEKL.

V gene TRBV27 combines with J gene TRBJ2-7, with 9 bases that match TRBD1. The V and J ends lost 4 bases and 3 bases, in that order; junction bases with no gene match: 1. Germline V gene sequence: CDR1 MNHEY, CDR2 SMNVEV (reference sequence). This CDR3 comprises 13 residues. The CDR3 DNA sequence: TGTGCCAGCAGTTCGGGACAGGGCTACGAGCAGTACTTC. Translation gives CASSSGQGYEQYF.

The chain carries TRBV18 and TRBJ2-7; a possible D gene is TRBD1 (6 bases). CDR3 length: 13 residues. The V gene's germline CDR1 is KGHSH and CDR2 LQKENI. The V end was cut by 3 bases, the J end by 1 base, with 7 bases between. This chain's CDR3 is CASSPTGSYEQYF. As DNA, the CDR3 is TGTGCCAGCTCACCGACAGGATCCTACGAGCAGTACTTC.

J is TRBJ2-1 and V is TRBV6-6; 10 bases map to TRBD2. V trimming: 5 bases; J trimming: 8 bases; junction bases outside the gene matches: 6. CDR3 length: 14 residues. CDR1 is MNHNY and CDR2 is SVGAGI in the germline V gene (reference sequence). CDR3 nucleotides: TGTGCCAGCAGTCCTCTAGCGGGAGCGTATGAGCAGTTCTTC. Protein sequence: CASSPLAGAYEQFF.

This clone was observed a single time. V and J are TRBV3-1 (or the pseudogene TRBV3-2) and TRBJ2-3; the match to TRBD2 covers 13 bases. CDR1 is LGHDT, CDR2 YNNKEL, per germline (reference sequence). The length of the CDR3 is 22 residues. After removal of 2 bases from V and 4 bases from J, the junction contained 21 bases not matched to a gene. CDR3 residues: CASSQKRDTYGLAGVRADTQYF. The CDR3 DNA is TGTGCCAGCAGCCAAAAAAGAGATACTTACGGACTAGCGGGAGTTAGGGCAGATACGCAGTATTTT.

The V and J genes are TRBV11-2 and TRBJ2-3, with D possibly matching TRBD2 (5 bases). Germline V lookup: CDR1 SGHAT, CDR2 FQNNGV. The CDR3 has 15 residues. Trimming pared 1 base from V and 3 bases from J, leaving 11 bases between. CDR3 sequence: CASSLVAGGTDTQYF. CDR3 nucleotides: TGTGCCAGCAGCTTAGTGGCGGGCGGGACAGATACGCAGTATTTT.

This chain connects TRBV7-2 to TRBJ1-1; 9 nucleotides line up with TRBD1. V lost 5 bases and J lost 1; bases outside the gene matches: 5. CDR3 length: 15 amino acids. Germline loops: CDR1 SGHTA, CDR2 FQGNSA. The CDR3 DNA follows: TGTGCCAGCAGCCCACCGGGACAGGGGAACACTGAAGCTTTCTTT. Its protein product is CASSPPGQGNTEAFF.

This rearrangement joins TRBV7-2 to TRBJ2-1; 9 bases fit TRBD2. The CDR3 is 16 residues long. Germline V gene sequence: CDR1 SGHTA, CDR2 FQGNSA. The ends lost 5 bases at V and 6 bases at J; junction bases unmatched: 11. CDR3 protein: CASSPLAGGYGNEQFF. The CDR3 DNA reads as TGTGCCAGCAGCCCACTGGCGGGAGGGTACGGCAATGAGCAGTTCTTC.

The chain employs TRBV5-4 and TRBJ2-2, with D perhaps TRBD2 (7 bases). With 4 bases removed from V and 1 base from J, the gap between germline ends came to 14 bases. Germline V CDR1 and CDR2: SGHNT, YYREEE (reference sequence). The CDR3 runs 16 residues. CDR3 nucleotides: TGTGCCAGCAGCCGGGGGGACAACCTGAACACCGGGGAGCTGTTTTTT. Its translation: CASSRGDNLNTGELFF.

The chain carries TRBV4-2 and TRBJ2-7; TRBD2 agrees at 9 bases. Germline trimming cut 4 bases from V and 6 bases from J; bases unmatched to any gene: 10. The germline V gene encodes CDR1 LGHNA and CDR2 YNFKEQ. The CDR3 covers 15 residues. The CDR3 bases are TGTGCCAGCAGCCTTGACACAGGCGGGAGGGGCGAGCAGTACTTC. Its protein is CASSLDTGGRGEQYF.

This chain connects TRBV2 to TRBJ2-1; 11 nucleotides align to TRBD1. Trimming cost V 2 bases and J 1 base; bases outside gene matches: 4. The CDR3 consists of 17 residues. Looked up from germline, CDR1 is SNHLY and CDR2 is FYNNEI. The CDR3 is CASSESGQGASYNEQFF. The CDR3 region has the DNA TGTGCCAGCAGTGAAAGCGGACAGGGGGCTTCCTACAATGAGCAGTTCTTC. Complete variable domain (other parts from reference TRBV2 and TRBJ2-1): EPEVTQTPSHQVTQMGQEVILRCVPISNHLYFYWYRQILGQKVEFLVSFYNNEISEKSEIFDDQFSVERPDGSNFTLKIRSTKLEDSAMYFCASSESGQGASYNEQFFGPGTRLTVL.

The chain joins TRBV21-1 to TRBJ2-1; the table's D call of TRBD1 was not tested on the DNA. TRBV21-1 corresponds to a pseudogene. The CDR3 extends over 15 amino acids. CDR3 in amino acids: CASSVPGQGKGEQFF. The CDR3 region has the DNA TGTGCCAGCAGCGTACCGGGACAGGGAAAGGGAGAGCAGTTCTTC.

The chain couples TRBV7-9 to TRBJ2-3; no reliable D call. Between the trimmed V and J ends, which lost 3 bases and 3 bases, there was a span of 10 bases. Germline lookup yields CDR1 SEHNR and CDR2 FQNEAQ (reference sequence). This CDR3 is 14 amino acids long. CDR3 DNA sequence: TGTGCCAGCAGCTTTACGGGTTCGACAGATACGCAGTATTTT. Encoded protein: CASSFTGSTDTQYF. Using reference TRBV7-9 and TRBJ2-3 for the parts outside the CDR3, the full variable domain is DTGVSQNPRHKITKRGQNVTFRCDPISEHNRLYWYRQTLGQGPEFLTYFQNEAQLEKSRLLSDRFSAERPKGSFSTLEIQRTEQGDSAMYLCASSFTGSTDTQYFGPGTRLTVL.